The 26 T cell receptor beta chains reported below all come from one sample, sequenced in a study of control samples from healthy donors and cancer patients. The data were produced by immunoSEQ multiplex PCR, yet TCRdb's version contains in-frame clones alone and is incomplete. The sample has 120,000 to 150,000 clones, over 85% seen once. The sequencing sample was made of blood. These receptors all come from a man between 18 and 35 years old in good health.

The J gene is TRBJ2-7, the V gene TRBV5-8, with D hard to call. The CDR3 is 11 residues long. Germline-derived CDR1 and CDR2 are SGHTS and YDEGEE. V lost 2 bases and J 8 bases, leaving 8 bases between the germline ends. CDR3 protein: CASSFGPQQYF. CDR3 nucleotides: TGTGCCAGCAGCTTTGGACCGCAGCAGTACTTC.

The chain is built from TRBV28 and TRBJ1-5; D gene uncertain. Trimming removed 5 bases from V and 3 bases from J, with 11 bases in between. Germline CDR1 and CDR2: MDHEN and SYDVKM. CDR3 length: 14 amino acids. The CDR3 protein is CASSPRALNQPQHF. CDR3 sequence (DNA): TGTGCCAGCAGTCCTAGGGCTCTCAATCAGCCCCAGCATTTT.

This sequence joins TRBV10-2 and TRBJ2-3, with TRBD2 identical over 7 bases. CDR1 and CDR2 from the germline V gene are WSHSY and SAAADI. With 4 bases clipped from V and 1 base from J, the junction kept 8 bases outside the gene matches. The CDR3 totals 16 residues. CDR3 in DNA: TGCGCCAGCAGTGCTCGCGAACGGGGGGGCACAGATACGCAGTATTTT. This translates into CASSARERGGTDTQYF.

The genes are TRBV2 and TRBJ1-6; TRBD1 might be the D (6 bases). CDR3 length: 14 residues. CDR1 and CDR2 (germline): SNHLY, FYNNEI. The V end lost 7 bases, the J end lost 12 bases, and 19 bases lay between the germline ends. The CDR3 DNA reads TGTGCCAGCATGGCCCCCGCAGGGGTGAGACCCCTCCACTTT. Protein product: CASMAPAGVRPLHF.

The J gene is TRBJ1-3, the V gene TRBV12-3 or TRBV12-4, with D perhaps matching TRBD1 (6 bases). The V and J ends lost 5 bases and 4 bases respectively, with 9 bases between them. This CDR3 has 13 amino acids. This chain's CDR3 is CASSPTGGNTIYF. Here the CDR3 DNA reads TGTGCCAGCAGTCCGACAGGCGGAAACACCATATATTTT.

V and J are TRBV5-6 and TRBJ2-3; D call uncertain. The ends were cut back, 0 bases at V and 1 base at J, with 9 bases in the middle. CDR1 and CDR2 from the germline V gene are SGHDT and YYEEEE. The length of the CDR3 is 15 residues. The CDR3 DNA reads as TGTGCCAGCAGCTTGGAAACGGGCGGCACAGATACGCAGTATTTT. This codes for CASSLETGGTDTQYF.

This CDR3 is CASSYGAAGVSGYTF. CDR3 sequence (DNA): TGTGCCAGTAGTTATGGGGCGGCTGGGGTGAGTGGCTACACCTTC. The chain recombines TRBV19 with TRBJ1-2; D might be TRBD1 (5 bases). There are 15 residues in the CDR3. The V end was cut by 5 bases, the J end by 7 bases, with 20 bases between. CDR1 LNHDA and CDR2 SQIVND come from the germline V gene (reference sequence).

J is TRBJ2-1 and V is TRBV7-8; TRBD1 might be the D (5 bases). The germline CDR1 and CDR2 sequences are SGHVS and FQNEAQ. This CDR3 is built from 14 residues. The V end was cut by 4 bases, the J end by 9 bases, with 16 bases between. The CDR3 region is CASSSDRPPGEQFF. CDR3 nucleotides: TGTGCCAGCAGCTCCGACAGACCGCCCGGTGAGCAGTTCTTC.

This chain connects TRBV6-4 to TRBJ1-1; D remains unclear. The CDR3 spans 13 residues. V was cut by 5 bases and J by 1 base, with 8 bases left in between. Germline lookup yields CDR1 MRHNA and CDR2 SNTAGT. The CDR3 DNA is TGTGCCAGCAGTTTTCAGAGGAACACTGAAGCTTTCTTT. Translating it yields CASSFQRNTEAFF.

The rearrangement uses TRBV9 and TRBJ2-7, with TRBD1 matching over 10 bases. Germline loops: CDR1 SGDLS, CDR2 YYNGEE. V lost 2 bases, J lost 6 bases, and 5 bases stayed unmatched. The CDR3 loop spans 14 amino acids. This CDR3 is CASSVRDRGGEQYF. The CDR3 DNA reads as TGTGCCAGCAGCGTTAGGGACAGGGGTGGCGAGCAGTACTTC.

The chain couples TRBV7-6 to TRBJ1-5, with D tentatively TRBD1 (5 bases). This CDR3 comprises 17 residues. Germline assignment: CDR1 SGHVS and CDR2 FNYEAQ. Trimming took off 3 bases at V and 1 base at J, with 16 bases between the two ends. CDR3 in amino acids: CASSLDKRLSSNQPQHF. The CDR3 coding sequence is TGTGCCAGCAGCTTGGACAAACGCCTTTCGAGCAATCAGCCCCAGCATTTT. Combining the CDR3 with reference TRBV7-6 and TRBJ1-5 gives the whole variable domain GAGVSQSPRYKVTKRGQDVALRCDPISGHVSLYWYRQALGQGPEFLTYFNYEAQQDKSGLPNDRFSAERPEGSISTLTIQRTEQRDSAMYRCASSLDKRLSSNQPQHFGDGTRLSIL.

This chain links TRBV5-5 with TRBJ2-3; 10 bases agree with TRBD1. CDR3 length: 18 residues. Germline CDR1 and CDR2: SGHKS and YYEKEE (reference sequence). With V trimmed by 0 bases and J by 2 bases, 9 bases remained unmatched. The CDR3 here is CASSLGLTGGRNTDTQYF. The CDR3 DNA reads TGTGCCAGCAGCTTGGGACTGACAGGGGGCAGGAACACAGATACGCAGTATTTT.

The V call is TRBV28, the J call TRBJ1-5; TRBD1 matches at 10 bases. Germline V gene data show CDR1 as MDHEN and CDR2 as SYDVKM. This CDR3 spans 14 amino acids. V was pared by 4 bases and J by 6 bases, with 3 bases of the junction left unmatched. This CDR3 reads CASSWGQGSQPQHF. The CDR3 DNA reads as TGTGCCAGCAGTTGGGGACAGGGGAGTCAGCCCCAGCATTTT.

CDR3 sequence: CASSQDPGQKGYGYTF. For the CDR3, the DNA is TGCGCCAGCAGCCAAGACCCAGGGCAAAAAGGCTATGGCTACACCTTC. This rearrangement joins TRBV4-1 to TRBJ1-2, with D perhaps matching TRBD1 (5 bases). The CDR3 is 16 residues long. With 0 bases removed from V and 4 bases from J, the gap between germline ends came to 15 bases. Germline CDR1 and CDR2: MGHRA and YSYEKL.

The J gene is TRBJ2-7, the V gene TRBV2; D is uncertain. Between the trimmed V and J ends, which lost 6 bases and 0 bases, there was a span of 27 bases. The CDR3 extends over 19 amino acids. Looked up from germline, CDR1 is SNHLY and CDR2 is FYNNEI. CDR3 DNA sequence: TGTGCCAGCAGGAGCGCGAACCGAACGGCGTGGCCCGACTCCTACGAGCAGTACTTC. Translation: CASRSANRTAWPDSYEQYF.

The rearrangement joins TRBV13 to TRBJ2-5; possibly TRBD1 or TRBD2 for D (5 bases each). From germline, CDR1 is PRHDT and CDR2 FYEKMQ (reference sequence). This CDR3 contains 14 residues. V lost 5 bases and J 5 bases, leaving 15 bases between the germline ends. CDR3 region: CASSLDTSGETQYF. CDR3 bases: TGTGCCAGCAGCCTGGACACTTCGGGGGAGACCCAGTACTTC.

The rearrangement joins TRBV19 to TRBJ2-7; D possibly corresponds to TRBD2 (5 bases). Germline-derived CDR1 and CDR2 are LNHDA and SQIVND (reference sequence). Trimming stripped 8 bases from V and 0 bases from J, with 17 bases between. The CDR3 contains 15 residues. CDR3 in amino acids: CASSPRSGSSYEQYF. Here the CDR3 DNA reads TGTGCCAGTTCCCCCCGGAGCGGAAGCTCCTACGAGCAGTACTTC.

This rearrangement joins TRBV7-2 to TRBJ1-1; no reliable D call. V gave up 3 bases and J gave up 5 bases, with 10 bases separating them. CDR3 length equals 13 residues. Germline lookup yields CDR1 SGHTA and CDR2 FQGNSA. CDR3 protein: CASSLTRRTEAFF. The CDR3 DNA reads TGTGCCAGCAGCTTGACGAGGAGGACTGAAGCTTTCTTT. Full variable domain (rest looked up from reference TRBV7-2 and TRBJ1-1): GAGVSQSPSNKVTEKGKDVELRCDPISGHTALYWYRQSLGQGLEFLIYFQGNSAPDKSGLPSDRFSAERTGGSVSTLTIQRTQQEDSAVYLCASSLTRRTEAFFGQGTRLTVV.

This chain uses TRBV5-1 with TRBJ2-7, with a tentative D call TRBD2 (6 bases). Trimming removed 3 bases from V and 0 bases from J, with 7 bases in between. Germline values: CDR1 SGHRS, CDR2 YFSETQ. The CDR3 consists of 13 residues. CDR3 DNA sequence: TGCGCCAGCAGCTCAGCGGGCTCCTACGAGCAGTACTTC. It specifies CASSSAGSYEQYF.

V is TRBV7-9 and J is TRBJ1-2, with D uncertain. CDR3 length: 15 residues. The V gene's germline CDR1 is SEHNR and CDR2 FQNEAQ (reference sequence). Trimming removed 2 bases from V and 8 bases from J, with 18 bases in between. The CDR3 region is CASSLISSRIGGYTF. The CDR3 coding sequence is TGTGCCAGCAGCTTAATTTCAAGCAGGATAGGCGGCTACACCTTC.

The V gene is TRBV29-1, the J gene TRBJ2-3, with D possibly TRBD2 on 5 matching bases. The CDR3 spans 13 residues. Germline V CDR1 and CDR2: SQVTM, ANQGSEA. V dropped 7 bases and J dropped 6 bases, with 17 bases sitting between them. The CDR3 bases are TGCAGCGCCCGAGGTTCGGGGTCGGATACGCAGTATTTT. Protein sequence: CSARGSGSDTQYF.

The genes are TRBV2 and TRBJ2-7; TRBD2 agrees at 8 bases. Per the germline V gene, CDR1 is SNHLY and CDR2 is FYNNEI. The CDR3 has 14 residues. V dropped 7 bases and J dropped 2; count of bases not matched to a gene: 7. CDR3 DNA sequence: TGTGCCAGCACCCCGGGACTAGTGGCCTACGAGCAGTACTTC. Residues: CASTPGLVAYEQYF.

This clone appeared once. The chain has TRBV30 and TRBJ1-2; D remains unclear. The CDR3 spans 12 residues. Germline V lookup: CDR1 GTSNPN, CDR2 SVGIG (reference sequence). Trimming pared 7 bases from V and 6 bases from J, leaving 15 bases between. The CDR3 is CASEVQRNGYTF. CDR3 DNA: TGTGCCTCGGAGGTCCAGAGGAATGGCTACACCTTC.

V and J are TRBV4-3 and TRBJ1-2; D unclear. CDR1 and CDR2 (germline): LGHNA, YSLEER. This CDR3 has 13 amino acids. Deletions cut 2 bases from V and 5 bases from J, with 9 bases between. In DNA, the CDR3 is TGCGCCAGCAGCCAACGGGTGGGGTATGGCTACACCTTC. Protein product: CASSQRVGYGYTF.

This clone was detected only once. V usage is TRBV19 and J usage is TRBJ1-5, with D unresolved. V was clipped by 8 bases and J by 9 bases, with 14 bases between them. Germline values: CDR1 LNHDA, CDR2 SQIVND (reference sequence). This CDR3 has 12 residues. CDR3 DNA sequence: TGTGCCAGTGGGGTTATTGAGCCGCCCCAGCATTTT. Translating it yields CASGVIEPPQHF.

The gene calls are TRBV12-3 or TRBV12-4 and TRBJ2-5; D call uncertain. The length of the CDR3 is 13 residues. V lost 6 bases and J 5 bases, leaving 13 bases between the germline ends. The CDR3 here is CASSFNLRETQYF. The CDR3 nucleotides are TGTGCCAGCAGCTTTAATCTTCGGGAGACCCAGTACTTC.